Following are 14 T cell receptor beta chains from one sample sequenced in a study of blood T cell repertoires in COVID-19. TCRdb keeps only in-frame clones here, not all; method: immunoSEQ multiplex PCR. The table has fewer than 350,000 clones, 87% seen once. Specimen: peripheral blood. These receptors originate from a man younger than 40 with COVID-19, enrolled during active disease.

The V call is TRBV3-1 (or the pseudogene TRBV3-2), the J call TRBJ1-1; the D is unclear. Trimming removed 4 bases from V and 2 bases from J, with 20 bases in between. Germline assignment: CDR1 LGHDT and CDR2 YNNKEL (reference sequence). The CDR3 is 17 amino acids. CDR3 in amino acids: CASSPSLPTRVNTEAFF. The DNA of the CDR3 is TGTGCCAGCAGCCCTAGCTTACCCACTAGGGTCAACACTGAAGCTTTCTTT.

The rearrangement uses TRBV2 and TRBJ1-5, with 7 bases matching TRBD1. The V gene's germline CDR1 is SNHLY and CDR2 FYNNEI. J gave up 6 bases and V 5 bases, and 7 bases lay outside the gene matches. The CDR3 totals 14 residues. DNA of the CDR3: TGTGCCAGCAGTCAGACAGGGTTGAGTCAGCCCCAGCATTTT. Protein product: CASSQTGLSQPQHF.

The CDR3, as DNA: TGTGCCAGCAGCTCCAACATCCGCTCTGGGGCCAACGTCCTGACTTTC. Translating gives CASSSNIRSGANVLTF. This chain connects TRBV7-2 to TRBJ2-6; D is ambiguous. The CDR3 totals 16 residues. Per germline, CDR1 SGHTA and CDR2 FQGNSA. V was clipped by 4 bases and J by 0 bases, with 10 bases between them.

This clone was counted a few times. The gene calls are TRBV18 and TRBJ2-5, with D hard to call. Germline V lookup: CDR1 KGHSH, CDR2 LQKENI. This CDR3 is 14 amino acids long. Trimming removed 5 bases at V and 2 bases at J, with 12 bases between. This CDR3 is CASSSLLDQETQYF. In nucleotides, the CDR3 is TGTGCCAGCTCATCTCTACTTGATCAAGAGACCCAGTACTTC.

This clone has just one count. The genes are TRBV5-1 and TRBJ2-5; weak D call: TRBD1 (6 bases). The V gene's germline CDR1 is SGHRS and CDR2 YFSETQ. Trimming shortened V by 2 bases and J by 5 bases, and 16 bases separated the two germline ends. The length of the CDR3 is 15 residues. The CDR3 DNA reads as TGCGCCAGCAGCTTCCCAGCAGCAAGGGGGGAGACCCAGTACTTC. Translated, it gives CASSFPAARGETQYF.

The J gene is TRBJ2-7, the V gene TRBV14, with no clear D. This CDR3 contains 14 residues. Trimming stripped 4 bases from V and 3 bases from J, with 13 bases between. Germline V lookup: CDR1 SGHDN, CDR2 FVKESK. DNA of the CDR3: TGTGCCAGCAGCCTAAGTCAACTCTACTACGAGCAGTACTTC. Translated, it gives CASSLSQLYYEQYF.

This chain uses TRBV27 with TRBJ1-5; TRBD1 is a possible D gene (5 bases). V lost 3 bases, J lost 5 bases, and 11 bases lay in between. CDR1 and CDR2 from the germline V gene are MNHEY and SMNVEV (reference sequence). CDR3 length: 14 amino acids. CDR3 bases: TGTGCCAGCAGTTTTGACAGATCAGATCAGCCCCAGCATTTT. Translated: CASSFDRSDQPQHF.

The chain employs TRBV5-1 and TRBJ1-2, with TRBD1 matching 7 bases. Per the germline V gene, CDR1 is SGHRS and CDR2 is YFSETQ. J lost 0 bases, V lost 4 bases, and 6 bases had no gene match. The CDR3 spans 15 residues. CDR3 in DNA: TGCGCCAGCAGCCCCGGGACAGACACTAACTATGGCTACACCTTC. Translation gives CASSPGTDTNYGYTF.

The rearrangement joins TRBV19 to TRBJ2-7, with 8 bases lining up with TRBD2. CDR3 length: 12 residues. Looked up from germline, CDR1 is LNHDA and CDR2 is SQIVND (reference sequence). V was pared by 7 bases and J by 5 bases, with 4 bases of the junction left unmatched. CDR3 amino acids: CASTGGFHEQYF. As DNA, the CDR3 is TGTGCCAGTACGGGAGGGTTTCACGAGCAGTACTTC. The variable domain in full, completed from reference TRBV19 and TRBJ2-7, reads DGGITQSPKYLFRKEGQNVTLSCEQNLNHDAMYWYRQDPGQGLRLIYYSQIVNDFQKGDIAEGYSVSREKKESFPLTVTSAQKNPTAFYLCASTGGFHEQYFGPGTRLTVT.

V is TRBV28 and J is TRBJ1-2; tentative D call: TRBD1 (6 bases). V was trimmed by 4 bases and J by 0 bases, leaving 9 bases between them. In germline, CDR1 is MDHEN, CDR2 SYDVKM. This CDR3 is built from 14 residues. Here the CDR3 DNA reads TGTGCCAGCAGTTCATCAGGGGCTAACTATGGCTACACCTTC. Protein sequence: CASSSSGANYGYTF.

The chain links TRBV5-6 to TRBJ1-4, with D uncertain. The germline V gene has CDR1 SGHDT and CDR2 YYEEEE. This CDR3 has 14 amino acids. V was shortened by 5 bases and J by 4 bases, with 12 bases between the two germline ends. CDR3 coding DNA: TGTGCCAGCAGGAGTTGGGCGAATAATGAAAAACTGTTTTTT. Translated, it gives CASRSWANNEKLFF.

The sample holds a few counts of this clone. The chain carries TRBV11-3 and TRBJ1-1; possibly TRBD1 for D (5 bases). The ends were cut back, 8 bases at V and 1 base at J, with 11 bases in the middle. Germline assignment: CDR1 SGHNT and CDR2 YENEEA. CDR3 size: 13 residues. The CDR3 DNA reads as TGTGCCAGCGGGGCAGGCAGGAACACTGAAGCTTTCTTT. Translating gives CASGAGRNTEAFF.

Here the CDR3 reads CASSVVSGAGYTF. The CDR3 DNA reads as TGTGCCAGCAGCGTAGTTTCAGGGGCTGGCTACACCTTC. The chain links TRBV9 to TRBJ1-2; D is perhaps TRBD1 (6 bases). Germline-derived CDR1 and CDR2 are SGDLS and YYNGEE. CDR3 length equals 13 residues. With 0 bases removed from V and 7 bases from J, the gap between germline ends came to 10 bases.

This chain joins TRBV7-2 and TRBJ2-3; D remains unclear. Germline CDR1 reads SGHTA; CDR2 reads FQGNSA. The length of the CDR3 is 15 residues. V was shortened by 2 bases and J by 2 bases, with 11 bases between the two germline ends. The CDR3 nucleotides are TGTGCCAGCAGCTTAACCCTGACTTCCACAGATACGCAGTATTTT. It translates to CASSLTLTSTDTQYF.